This T cell receptor beta chain was retrieved from a study of a mutant IDH1 vaccine in newly diagnosed glioma. Whole-study context: Initiation of the vaccine course occurred 4-6 weeks after radiotherapy alone, or alongside temozolomide cycles.

The time point denotes: week 23, last vaccination. Mutant IDH1 20-mer peptide, at 300 ug, made up each vaccine dose, with topical imiquimod. Libraries were prepared by immunoSEQ multiplex PCR; TCRdb keeps only in-frame clonotypes and omits some of them. The table includes 70,000 to 90,000 clones, approximately 85% detected once. For this clone: The antigen remains unidentified.

CDR1 SEHNR and CDR2 FQNEAQ come from the germline V gene (reference sequence). Trimming removed 1 base at V and 6 bases at J, with 9 bases between. This CDR3 is 13 amino acids long. The clonotype originates from a man aged 25 to 45 with glioma. Some clones in this sample may be carry-over from other donors' samples. The sequences come from PBMCs, collected from a glioma patient whose treatment included an IDH1 peptide vaccine. The V gene is TRBV7-9, the J gene TRBJ1-2; D is undetermined. The CDR3 sequence is CASSLGGQDGYTF. Here the CDR3 DNA reads TGTGCCAGCAGCTTAGGAGGGCAGGATGGCTACACCTTC.